The following is a TCR beta chain sequence with its context. What it binds is unknown. Within the sample, other DNA sequences also encode this same CDR3. This CDR3 region has 16 residues. Per the germline V gene, CDR1 is SGHRS and CDR2 is YFSETQ. Losses at the gene ends were 1 base for V and 4 bases for J; bases not matched to a gene: 4. Generated by immunoSEQ multiplex PCR, the TCRdb table keeps only in-frame clones and is missing some. The sample carries around 32,000 clones, approximately 94% recorded once. This record belongs to a study of T cells in tuberculosis. Study-wide context: Sequenced TCRs come from CD1B-GMM tetramer-binding T cells. This South African cohort compared adolescents with or without latent tuberculosis against adults with active tuberculosis. Whole-study findings and limits: Smaller distances to GMM-specific TCRs suggested their expansion in active tuberculosis.

This sequence was found in a donor between 5 and 29 years old with latent tuberculosis or without tuberculosis infection. The chain employs TRBV5-1 and TRBJ2-2, with 10 bases aligning to TRBD2. Sequencing input: PBMCs. CDR3 DNA sequence: TGCGCCAGCAGCTTGTTGGGACTAGCGTCCACCGGGGAGCTGTTTTTT. Protein product: CASSLLGLASTGELFF.